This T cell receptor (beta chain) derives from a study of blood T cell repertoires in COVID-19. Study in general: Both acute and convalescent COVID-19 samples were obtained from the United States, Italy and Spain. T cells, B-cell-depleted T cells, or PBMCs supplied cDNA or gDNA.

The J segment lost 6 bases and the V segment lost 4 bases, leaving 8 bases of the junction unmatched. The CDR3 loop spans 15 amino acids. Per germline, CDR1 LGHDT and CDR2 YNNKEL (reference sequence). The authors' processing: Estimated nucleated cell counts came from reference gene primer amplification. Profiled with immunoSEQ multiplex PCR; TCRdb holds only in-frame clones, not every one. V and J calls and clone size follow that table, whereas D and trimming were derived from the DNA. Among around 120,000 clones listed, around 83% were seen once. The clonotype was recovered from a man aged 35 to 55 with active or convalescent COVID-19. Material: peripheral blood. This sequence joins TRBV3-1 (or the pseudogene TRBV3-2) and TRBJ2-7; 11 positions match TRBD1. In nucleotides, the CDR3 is TGTGCCAGCAGCCGACGGACAGGGGGCGAGTCCGAGCAGTACTTC. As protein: CASSRRTGGESEQYF.